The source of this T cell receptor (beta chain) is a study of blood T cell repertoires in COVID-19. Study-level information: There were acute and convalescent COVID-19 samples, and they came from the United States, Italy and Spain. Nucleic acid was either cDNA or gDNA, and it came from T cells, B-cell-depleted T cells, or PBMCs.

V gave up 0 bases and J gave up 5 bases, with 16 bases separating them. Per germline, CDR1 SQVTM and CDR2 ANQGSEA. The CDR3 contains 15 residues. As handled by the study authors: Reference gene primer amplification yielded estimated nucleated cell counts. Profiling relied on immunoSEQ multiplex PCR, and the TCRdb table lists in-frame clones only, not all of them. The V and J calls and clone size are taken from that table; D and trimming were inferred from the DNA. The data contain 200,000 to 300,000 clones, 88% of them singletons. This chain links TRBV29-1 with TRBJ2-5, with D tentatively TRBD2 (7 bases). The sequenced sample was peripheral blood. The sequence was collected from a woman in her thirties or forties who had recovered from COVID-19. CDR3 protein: CSVEDLRGARETQYF. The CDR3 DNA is TGCAGCGTTGAAGATCTTCGGGGGGCCCGGGAGACCCAGTACTTC.